Below, 15 T cell receptor beta chains from the same sample are listed, as sequenced in a study of T cell responses to AZD1222 COVID-19 vaccine. TCRdb's table, derived via immunoSEQ multiplex PCR, lists solely in-frame clones and lacks some. The sample lists some 130,000 clones; 88% were seen once. The specimen was peripheral blood, collected on day 0 of AZD1222 vaccination. These receptor sequences come from an adult in good health.

V gene TRBV5-6 combines with J gene TRBJ2-7, with TRBD2 matching 8 bases. J lost 0 bases, V lost 1 base, and 3 bases had no gene match. The CDR3 is made up of 15 amino acids. Germline values: CDR1 SGHDT, CDR2 YYEEEE. For the CDR3, the DNA is TGTGCCAGCAGCTTGTTAGGACTAGCCTCCTACGAGCAGTACTTC. Translated: CASSLLGLASYEQYF.

This rearrangement joins TRBV13 to TRBJ2-5; D remains unclear. Trimming stripped 5 bases from V and 7 bases from J, with 20 bases between. This CDR3 comprises 15 residues. The germline CDR1 and CDR2 sequences are PRHDT and FYEKMQ (reference sequence). The CDR3 DNA reads TGTGCCAGCAGCCCCGGGCAAGTAAAATCCGGGACCCAGTACTTC. Amino acids: CASSPGQVKSGTQYF.

The chain recombines TRBV15 with TRBJ2-1, with D uncertain. Trimming stripped 0 bases from V and 10 bases from J, with 10 bases between. CDR1 and CDR2 from the germline V gene are LNHNV and YYDKDF (reference sequence). The CDR3 sequence is 13 residues long. The CDR3 sequence is CATSRDLEEEQFF. As DNA, the CDR3 is TGTGCCACCAGCAGAGATCTTGAAGAGGAGCAGTTCTTC.

This rearrangement joins TRBV11-2 to TRBJ2-3; the D call may be TRBD1 or TRBD2 (6 bases each). Trimming took 2 bases from V and 5 from J, leaving 11 bases between them. Germline CDR1 SGHAT, CDR2 FQNNGV. This CDR3 is 14 amino acids long. DNA for the CDR3: TGTGCCAGCAGCTTAAGGGGGGCTGTAGATACGCAGTATTTT. This gives the protein CASSLRGAVDTQYF.

The J gene is TRBJ1-3, the V gene TRBV5-4, with D uncertain. Germline CDR1 reads SGHNT; CDR2 reads YYREEE (reference sequence). There are 14 residues in the CDR3. V shed 2 bases and J shed 3 bases, with 9 bases lying between them. CDR3 region: CASSLGGVGNTIYF. CDR3 nucleotide sequence: TGTGCCAGCAGCTTAGGCGGGGTTGGAAACACCATATATTTT.

The chain joins TRBV5-1 to TRBJ1-2, with D possibly matching TRBD1 (5 bases). The CDR3 is 14 residues long. Germline V gene data show CDR1 as SGHRS and CDR2 as YFSETQ. V was trimmed by 3 bases and J by 1 base, leaving 10 bases between them. In nucleotides, the CDR3 is TGCGCCAGCAGCTCTGACAGTGTTAACTATGGCTACACCTTC. Protein sequence: CASSSDSVNYGYTF. Combining the CDR3 with reference TRBV5-1 and TRBJ1-2 gives the whole variable domain KAGVTQTPRYLIKTRGQQVTLSCSPISGHRSVSWYQQTPGQGLQFLFEYFSETQRNKGNFPGRFSGRQFSNSRSEMNVSTLELGDSALYLCASSSDSVNYGYTFGSGTRLTVV.

This clone was observed a single time. V usage is TRBV28 and J usage is TRBJ1-4, with TRBD1 as a possible D gene (5 bases). Germline CDR1 is MDHEN and CDR2 is SYDVKM. The CDR3 contains 14 residues. V lost 4 bases to trimming and J lost 0 bases, with 6 bases between them. The CDR3 DNA follows: TGTGCCAGCAGTTCCAGGGCAACTAATGAAAAACTGTTTTTT. Its translation: CASSSRATNEKLFF.

V gene TRBV28 combines with J gene TRBJ2-7; the D is unclear. V lost 5 bases to trimming and J lost 3 bases, with 14 bases between them. Germline V gene sequence: CDR1 MDHEN, CDR2 SYDVKM. The CDR3 has 14 amino acids. The CDR3 here is CASSPQPLRYEQYF. Written as DNA, the CDR3 is TGTGCCAGCAGTCCACAACCTCTCCGCTACGAGCAGTACTTC.

CDR3 in amino acids: CASSARQNTEAFF. The CDR3 DNA follows: TGCGCCAGCAGCGCGAGGCAGAACACTGAAGCTTTCTTT. This chain connects TRBV10-1 to TRBJ1-1; D remains ambiguous. Trimming stripped 6 bases from V and 1 base from J, with 9 bases between. In germline, CDR1 is WNHNN, CDR2 SYGVQD (reference sequence). The CDR3 runs 13 residues.

The gene calls are TRBV5-5 and TRBJ2-1; 11 bases match TRBD2. Germline V gene lookup returns CDR1 SGHKS and CDR2 YYEKEE (reference sequence). Losses at the gene ends were 6 bases for V and 2 bases for J; bases not matched to a gene: 7. This CDR3 contains 16 residues. This CDR3 is CASNYLAGGPYNEQFF. CDR3 nucleotides: TGTGCCAGCAACTATCTAGCGGGAGGCCCCTACAATGAGCAGTTCTTC.

The chain joins TRBV9 to TRBJ2-7, with a tentative D call TRBD2 (6 bases). Germline V gene data show CDR1 as SGDLS and CDR2 as YYNGEE. The length of the CDR3 is 14 residues. Trimming shortened V by 1 base and J by 3 bases, and 11 bases separated the two germline ends. This CDR3 is CASSVSGGNYEQYF. CDR3 DNA sequence: TGTGCCAGCAGCGTATCAGGCGGGAACTACGAGCAGTACTTC.

This clone was recorded once. The CDR3 region has the DNA TGTGCCAGCAGTTGGGGACGGGGAGGCTACACCTTC. Its translation is CASSWGRGGYTF. The chain recombines TRBV6-5 with TRBJ1-2, with TRBD1 as a possible D gene (5 bases). The V gene lost 4 bases and the J gene lost 8 bases, with 11 bases spanning the gap. Germline assignment: CDR1 MNHEY and CDR2 SVGAGI. The length of the CDR3 is 12 residues.

The CDR3 is CSVANRGPVLQYF. CDR3 DNA sequence: TGCAGCGTTGCTAACAGGGGACCGGTCTTGCAGTACTTC. V usage is TRBV29-1 and J usage is TRBJ2-7, with 7 bases aligning to TRBD1. This CDR3 has 13 amino acids. V dropped 4 bases and J dropped 9; count of bases not matched to a gene: 12. From germline, CDR1 is SQVTM and CDR2 ANQGSEA.

The chain carries TRBV11-2 and TRBJ1-2; TRBD1 is a possible D gene (6 bases). Germline-derived CDR1 and CDR2 are SGHAT and FQNNGV. The V and J ends lost 1 base and 0 bases respectively, with 18 bases between them. There are 18 residues in the CDR3. The CDR3 sequence is CASSLASTGILANYGYTF. CDR3 sequence (DNA): TGTGCCAGCAGCTTAGCGTCTACAGGGATCCTCGCTAACTATGGCTACACCTTC.

The chain joins TRBV24-1 to TRBJ2-4; 11 nucleotides agree with TRBD2. J was trimmed by 2 bases and V by 5 bases; bases with no gene match: 13. This CDR3 comprises 19 residues. CDR1 is KGHDR and CDR2 is SFDVKD in the germline V gene. This CDR3 is CATSVYSGRALRTKNIQYF. In DNA, the CDR3 is TGTGCCACCAGTGTTTATAGCGGGAGGGCCCTTCGGACCAAAAACATTCAGTACTTC.